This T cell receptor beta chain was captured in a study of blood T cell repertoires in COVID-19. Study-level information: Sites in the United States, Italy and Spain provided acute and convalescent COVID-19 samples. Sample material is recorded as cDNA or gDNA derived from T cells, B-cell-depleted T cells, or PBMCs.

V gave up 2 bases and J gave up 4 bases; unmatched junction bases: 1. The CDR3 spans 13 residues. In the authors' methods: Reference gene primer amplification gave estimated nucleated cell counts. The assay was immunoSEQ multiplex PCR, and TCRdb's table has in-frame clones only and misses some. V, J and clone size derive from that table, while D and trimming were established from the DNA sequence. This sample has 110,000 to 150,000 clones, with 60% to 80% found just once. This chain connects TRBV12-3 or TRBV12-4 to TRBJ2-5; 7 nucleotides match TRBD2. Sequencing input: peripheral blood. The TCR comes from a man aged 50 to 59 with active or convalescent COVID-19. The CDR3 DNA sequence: TGTGCCAGCAGTTTACAGCGGGGAGAGACCCAGTACTTC. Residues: CASSLQRGETQYF.